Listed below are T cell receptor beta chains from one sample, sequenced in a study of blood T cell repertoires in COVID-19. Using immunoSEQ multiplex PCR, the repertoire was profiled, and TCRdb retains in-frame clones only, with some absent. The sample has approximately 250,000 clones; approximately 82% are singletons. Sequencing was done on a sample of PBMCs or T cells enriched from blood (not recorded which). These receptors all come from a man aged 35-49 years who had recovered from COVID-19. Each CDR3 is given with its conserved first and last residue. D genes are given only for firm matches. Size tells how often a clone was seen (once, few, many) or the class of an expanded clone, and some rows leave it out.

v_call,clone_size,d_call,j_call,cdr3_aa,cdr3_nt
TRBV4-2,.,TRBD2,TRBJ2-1,CASSRDEVASGRGGRNEQFF,TGTGCCAGCAGCCGGGACGAAGTAGCTAGCGGGAGGGGGGGAAGGAATGAGCAGTTCTTC
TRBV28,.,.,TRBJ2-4,CASSLRTVNIQYF,TGTGCCAGCAGTTTGAGGACTGTAAACATTCAGTACTTC
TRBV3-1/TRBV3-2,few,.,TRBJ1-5,CASSTDYSNQPQHF,TGTGCCAGCAGTACAGACTATAGCAATCAGCCCCAGCATTTT
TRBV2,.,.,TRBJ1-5,CASRSPGNQPQHF,TGTGCCAGCCGCTCCCCAGGGAATCAGCCCCAGCATTTT
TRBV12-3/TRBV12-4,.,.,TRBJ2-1,CASSLYYYNEQFF,TGTGCCAGCAGTTTATACTATTACAATGAGCAGTTCTTC
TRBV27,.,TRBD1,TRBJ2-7,CASSLQGAQPYEQYF,TGTGCCAGCAGCCTTCAGGGGGCGCAGCCCTACGAGCAGTACTTC
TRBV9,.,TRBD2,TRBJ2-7,CASSVGLAGDYEQYF,TGTGCCAGCAGCGTAGGACTAGCGGGAGACTACGAGCAGTACTTC
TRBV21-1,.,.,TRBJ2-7,CASSNRDRGSYEQYF,TGTGCCAGCAGCAACCGGGACAGGGGATCCTACGAGCAGTACTTC
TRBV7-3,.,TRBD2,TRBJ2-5,CASSFNAGVGRETQYF,TGTGCCAGCAGCTTTAACGCGGGGGTAGGGCGAGAGACCCAGTACTTC
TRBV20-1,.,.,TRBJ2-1,CSVRGNEQFF,TGCAGTGTCAGGGGCAATGAGCAGTTCTTC
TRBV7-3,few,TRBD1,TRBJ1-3,CASSLATGGGNTIYF,TGTGCCAGCAGCTTAGCCACAGGGGGAGGAAACACCATATATTTT
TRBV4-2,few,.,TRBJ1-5,CASSHGGSMTGGNQPQHF,TGTGCCAGCAGCCACGGCGGATCCATGACCGGGGGCAATCAGCCCCAGCATTTT
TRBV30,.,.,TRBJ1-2,CAWRPENLNYGYTF,TGTGCCTGGAGACCGGAGAACTTGAACTATGGCTACACCTTC
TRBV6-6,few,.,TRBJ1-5,CASSYEGEQPQHF,TGTGCCAGCAGTTACGAAGGGGAACAGCCCCAGCATTTT
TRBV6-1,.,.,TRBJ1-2,CASSEAGGLYGYTF,TGTGCCAGCAGTGAGGCAGGAGGGCTCTATGGCTACACCTTC
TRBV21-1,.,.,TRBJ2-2,CASSNSGDNTGELFF,TGTGCCAGCAGCAATTCAGGGGATAACACCGGGGAGCTGTTTTTT
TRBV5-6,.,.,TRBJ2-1,CASSFGGQSSYNEQFF,TGTGCCAGCAGCTTTGGCGGGCAGAGCTCCTACAATGAGCAGTTCTTC
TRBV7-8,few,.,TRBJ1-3,CASSVFSGNTIYF,TGTGCCAGCAGCGTATTCTCTGGAAACACCATATATTTT
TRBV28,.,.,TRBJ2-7,CASSSDWPKGYEQYF,TGTGCCAGCAGCTCGGACTGGCCCAAAGGCTACGAGCAGTACTTC
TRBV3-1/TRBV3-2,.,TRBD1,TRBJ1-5,CASSQGDRTLKSPQHF,TGTGCCAGCAGCCAAGGGGACAGGACCCTAAAATCGCCCCAGCATTTT
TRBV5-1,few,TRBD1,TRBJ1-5,CASSPGTGGSNQPQHF,TGCGCCAGCAGCCCGGGGACAGGGGGTAGCAATCAGCCCCAGCATTTT
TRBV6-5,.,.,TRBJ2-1,CASSYVRGNEQFF,TGTGCCAGCAGTTACGTCCGAGGCAATGAGCAGTTCTTC
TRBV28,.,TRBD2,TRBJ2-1,CASSSRLARGYNEQFF,TGTGCCAGCAGTTCCCGACTAGCTCGAGGATACAATGAGCAGTTCTTC
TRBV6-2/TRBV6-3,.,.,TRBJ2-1,CASSYGAREFF,TGTGCCAGCAGTTACGGGGCGAGAGAGTTCTTC
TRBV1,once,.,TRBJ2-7,CTSSLSDGGVARGYEQYF,TGCACCAGCAGCCTCTCTGACGGGGGGGTAGCGCGGGGCTACGAGCAGTACTTC
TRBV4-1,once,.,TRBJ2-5,CASSRRAGDEETQYF,TGCGCCAGCAGCCGCAGGGCAGGGGACGAAGAGACCCAGTACTTC
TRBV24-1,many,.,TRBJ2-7,CATSEQTGSTYEQYF,TGTGCCACCAGTGAACAGACAGGAAGTACCTACGAGCAGTACTTC
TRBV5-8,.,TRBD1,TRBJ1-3,CASSRQGAGNTIYF,TGTGCCAGCAGCAGACAGGGTGCGGGAAACACCATATATTTT
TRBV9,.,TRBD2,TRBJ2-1,CASSATGTSGDEQFF,TGTGCCAGCAGCGCAACCGGGACTAGCGGGGATGAGCAGTTCTTC
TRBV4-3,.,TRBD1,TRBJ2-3,CASSQRNRGLTDTQYF,TGCGCCAGCAGCCAACGAAACAGGGGGCTCACAGATACGCAGTATTTT
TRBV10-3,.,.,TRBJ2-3,CAVQGDGTDTQYF,TGTGCCGTCCAGGGTGACGGCACAGATACGCAGTATTTT
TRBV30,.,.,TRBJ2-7,CAWSPRGSYEQYF,TGTGCCTGGAGTCCCCGGGGTTCCTACGAGCAGTACTTC
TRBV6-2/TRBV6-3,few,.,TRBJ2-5,CASSDQGRETQYF,TGTGCCAGCAGTGATCAGGGGAGAGAGACCCAGTACTTC
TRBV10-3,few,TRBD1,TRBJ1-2,CAISVDRDRVYYGYTF,TGTGCCATCAGTGTCGATCGGGACAGGGTATACTATGGCTACACCTTC
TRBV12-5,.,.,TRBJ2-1,CASGLGQAYNEQFF,TGTGCTAGTGGTTTGGGACAAGCCTACAATGAGCAGTTCTTC
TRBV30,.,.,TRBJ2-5,CAWSSTSQETQYF,TGTGCCTGGAGTTCCACCAGCCAAGAGACCCAGTACTTC
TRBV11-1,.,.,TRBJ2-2,CASSPRGTHGGELFF,TGTGCCAGCTCTCCTAGGGGGACGCACGGCGGGGAGCTGTTTTTT
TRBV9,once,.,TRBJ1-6,CASGGLSSYNSPLHF,TGTGCCAGCGGTGGGCTAAGCTCCTATAATTCACCCCTCCACTTT